The clone carrying this TCR beta chain has at least ten counts. Antigen specificity is unknown. The entry originates in a study of Graves' ophthalmopathy and Graves' hyperthyroidism. Study outcomes and limitations: Most expanded clonotypes in thyroid above 0.001 frequency also showed up in blood.

RNA served as the template for amplifying TCR beta CDR3 regions. RT-PCR was first run with HTBI primers, then multiplex PCR in a second round. TCRdb re-derived calls from the multiplex PCR reads in MiXCR, one entry per CDR3 protein. Here the sample spans about 210,000 distinct CDR3 sequences, roughly 27% being singletons. Trimming shortened V by 1 base and J by 2 bases, and 12 bases separated the two germline ends. CDR1 is SNHLY, CDR2 FYNNEI, per germline. The CDR3 runs 15 residues. The TCR was taken from a man aged 45-65 years with Graves' ophthalmopathy. V usage is TRBV2 and J usage is TRBJ2-7; perhaps TRBD1 as D (5 bases). Sequencing was performed on peripheral blood. CDR3 sequence (DNA): TGTGCCAGCAGTGAAGAGTCAGGGTCTCCCTACGAGCAGTACTTC. Translation gives CASSEESGSPYEQYF.